This is a list of T cell receptor beta chains from one sample in a study of T-cell reconstitution after alpha-beta-depleted transplantation in children. TCRdb redid the calling of the PCR reads with MiXCR, one entry per CDR3 protein. The repertoire consists of hundreds of thousands of distinct CDR3 sequences, with under 15% occurring once and the leading ten covering about 5.6%. The material was PBMCs from the stem cell graft donor, obtained from the stem cell graft. These TCRs come from a human donor who donated a stem cell graft to a child with combined immunodeficiency. Both conserved end residues are part of each CDR3. A D gene is named only where the DNA matches it firmly. The size field is filled for only some rows; it gives once, few, many or a size class.

. | TRBJ2-5 | . | TRBV7-2 | CASSPGSGGGWPQYF | TGTGCCAGCAGTCCGGGGAGTGGAGGGGGCTGGCCCCAGTACTTC
TRBD2 | TRBJ2-3 | many | TRBV4-2 | CASSQESPAGGLDTQYF | TGTGCCAGCAGCCAAGAGTCACCAGCGGGGGGGTTAGATACGCAGTATTTT
TRBD1 | TRBJ2-1 | many | TRBV5-1 | CASSLGDRHNEQFF | TGCGCCAGCAGCTTGGGGGACAGACACAATGAGCAGTTCTTC
. | TRBJ2-7 | . | TRBV7-2 | CASSLGPTHSYEQYF | TGTGCCAGCAGCTTAGGCCCTACCCACTCCTACGAGCAGTACTTC
TRBD1 | TRBJ2-3 | many | TRBV7-2 | CASSLDRGLTDTQYF | TGTGCCAGCAGCTTAGACAGGGGGCTCACAGATACGCAGTATTTT
TRBD2 | TRBJ2-5 | few | TRBV2 | CASRPGLAGETQYF | TGTGCCAGCCGGCCGGGACTAGCGGGAGAGACCCAGTACTTC
TRBD2 | TRBJ2-5 | few | TRBV9 | CASSGSGGAGETQYF | TGTGCCAGCAGCGGCAGCGGGGGGGCCGGTGAGACCCAGTACTTC
TRBD1 | TRBJ2-5 | many | TRBV10-3 | CAIRGDRGQETQYF | TGTGCCATCAGAGGTGACAGGGGGCAAGAGACCCAGTACTTC
. | TRBJ1-2 | few | TRBV11-2 | CASRHIQGTGYGYTF | TGTGCCAGCAGGCACATCCAGGGGACTGGCTATGGCTACACCTTC
. | TRBJ2-7 | few | TRBV12-3/TRBV12-4 | CASSLSQAFEQYF | TGTGCCAGCAGTTTAAGCCAGGCCTTCGAGCAGTACTTC
TRBD2 | TRBJ2-5 | few | TRBV7-6 | CASSLIFASGIQETQYF | TGTGCCAGCAGCTTAATATTCGCTAGCGGGATTCAAGAGACCCAGTACTTC
. | TRBJ2-1 | few | TRBV12-3/TRBV12-4 | CASSGDRGRWTNEQFF | TGTGCCAGCAGTGGGGACCGGGGTCGTTGGACCAATGAGCAGTTCTTC
TRBD2 | TRBJ2-7 | . | TRBV18 | CASSPWDYPHEQYF | TGTGCCAGCTCACCATGGGACTACCCCCACGAGCAGTACTTC
. | TRBJ2-7 | few | TRBV11-2 | CASSLASGSEQYF | TGTGCCAGCAGCTTGGCCTCAGGGTCCGAGCAGTACTTC
TRBD2 | TRBJ2-1 | few | TRBV7-2 | CASSWSSGGAYNEQFF | TGTGCCAGCAGCTGGTCTAGCGGGGGGGCCTACAATGAGCAGTTCTTC